The entry below describes one T cell receptor beta chain. Different DNA sequences within this sample yield the same CDR3. The CDR3 consists of 11 residues. Germline V lookup: CDR1 MNHEY, CDR2 SVGAGI. Deletions cut 3 bases from V and 4 bases from J, with 4 bases between. This record comes from a study of technical replicates of blood from several donors. Produced via immunoSEQ multiplex PCR; TCRdb's table is partial and in-frame only. This sample has over 50,000 clones, with approximately 84% found just once. This receptor was identified in a human donor in good health. Some clones in this sample may be carry-over from other donors' samples. Material: PBMCs. The chain recombines TRBV6-5 with TRBJ2-7; D uncertain. The CDR3 protein is CASSYLYEQYF. The CDR3 DNA reads TGTGCCAGCAGTTATCTGTACGAGCAGTACTTC.